This T cell receptor (beta chain) was found in a study of blood T cells in healthy people across ages. CDR1 and CDR2 (germline): SGHRS, YFSETQ. The CDR3 is made up of 13 amino acids. V was trimmed by 4 bases and J by 3 bases, leaving 10 bases between them. Donors each provided roughly 10 milliliters of peripheral blood. Study-level points and caveats: Naive and antigen-experienced cells were not separated, limiting conclusive comparison. Age brought a roughly linear fall in TCR beta diversity measured per million T cells.

PCR was performed a second time for roughly 7 to 12 cycles using a sample-barcoded 5' primer and a J-beta primer mix. TCRdb re-analysed the 5' RACE reads in MiXCR, keeping a single row per CDR3 protein. Here the sample spans roughly 1.5 million distinct CDR3 sequences, around 40% being singletons. This clonotype was recorded at least ten times. What it recognizes is unknown. The receptor's source is a woman aged 18-35 years in good health. The sample consisted of blood. The chain uses TRBV5-1 and TRBJ1-2; D remains unclear. The CDR3 sequence: CASSRLQDYGYTF. The CDR3 bases are TGCGCCAGCAGCCGACTGCAGGACTATGGCTACACCTTC.